This TCR beta chain was recorded in a study of OX40 agonist ivuxolimab in advanced cancers. Looking at the study overall: Two cutaneous melanoma patients and one hepatocellular carcinoma patient, three in all, had partial responses.

Germline CDR1 reads LGHNA; CDR2 reads YSLEER. The CDR3 length is 17 residues. The J segment lost 2 bases and the V segment lost 2 bases, leaving 12 bases of the junction unmatched. Anyone with autoimmune disease history or systemic immunosuppression was excluded. Samples of blood were obtained at baseline, on cycle 4 day 1, and on cycle 7 day 1. Sequenced by immunoSEQ multiplex PCR; TCRdb stores in-frame clones only, minus some. The sample consists of around 60,000 clones, about four fifths of them appearing once. The TCR comes from an adult with an advanced solid tumor such as melanoma, head and neck, liver or kidney cancer. Source: CD4+ or CD8+ T cells sorted from blood, taken in a trial of the OX40 agonist ivuxolimab. The chain employs TRBV4-3 and TRBJ2-7; 7 nucleotides match TRBD1. The CDR3 protein is CASSQKVSRQGPYEQYF. As DNA, the CDR3 is TGCGCCAGCAGCCAAAAGGTGTCAAGACAGGGCCCCTACGAGCAGTACTTC.